The source of this TCR beta chain is a study of T cell responses to AZD1222 COVID-19 vaccine. Study-wide results and limits: Most donors were white British and more were female, and clonal diversity was possibly underestimated. Two doses of AZD1222 preceded a rise in Spike-specific TCR breadth and depth.

In its sample, this clone was seen once. What it recognizes is unknown. Sequencing used immunoSEQ multiplex PCR; TCRdb keeps in-frame clones, though not all of them. The sample includes 160,000 or so clones, about 87% of them seen just once. The CDR3 extends over 15 amino acids. Trimming pared 3 bases from V and 0 bases from J, leaving 6 bases between. CDR1 is MNHEY and CDR2 is SMNVEV in the germline V gene (reference sequence). The genes are TRBV27 and TRBJ1-6, with unresolved D. The receptor's source is an adult who received the MenACWY meningococcal vaccine as a control. The specimen comprised peripheral blood, sampled 28 days after the second dose of the MenACWY control vaccine. The DNA of the CDR3 is TGTGCCAGCAGTTTCGAGAGCTCCTATAATTCACCCCTCCACTTT. It translates to CASSFESSYNSPLHF.